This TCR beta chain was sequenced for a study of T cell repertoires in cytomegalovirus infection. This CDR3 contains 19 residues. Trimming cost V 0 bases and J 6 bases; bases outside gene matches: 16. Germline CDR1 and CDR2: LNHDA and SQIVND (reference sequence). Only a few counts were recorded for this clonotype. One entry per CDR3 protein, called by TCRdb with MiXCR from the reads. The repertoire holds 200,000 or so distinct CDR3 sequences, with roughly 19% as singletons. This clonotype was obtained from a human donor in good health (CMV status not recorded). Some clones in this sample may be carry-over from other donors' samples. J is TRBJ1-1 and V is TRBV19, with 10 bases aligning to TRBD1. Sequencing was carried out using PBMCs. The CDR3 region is CASSIDGPGQGTQVSEAFF. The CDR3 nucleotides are TGTGCCAGTAGTATAGACGGTCCGGGACAGGGGACCCAAGTGTCTGAAGCTTTCTTT.